The rows below give T cell receptor beta chains drawn from one sample of a study of T-cell reconstitution after alpha-beta-depleted transplantation in children. TCRdb used MiXCR to reprocess the PCR reads, holding one entry per CDR3 protein. The sample contains roughly 300,000 distinct CDR3 sequences, roughly 10% of which appear only once. The sequenced sample was peripheral blood, obtained 180 days after TCRalphabeta/CD19-depleted stem cell transplant. The receptor source for this set is a male patient aged 2 to 10 who had a stem cell transplant for chronic granulomatous disease, so the T cells may come from the graft donor. Both conserved end residues are part of each CDR3. The D gene is left open where the match is weak. Sizes are listed as once, few, many or a size class.

many,TRBD2,TRBV7-9,TRBJ2-7,TGTGCCAGCAGCACACCGGGACTAGCGGGAACTGAGCAGTACTTC,CASSTPGLAGTEQYF
many,TRBD2,TRBV11-2,TRBJ2-7,TGTGCCAGCAGCCCCCTAGGAGCGGGGATGGGCGAGCAGTACTTC,CASSPLGAGMGEQYF
many,-,TRBV20-1,TRBJ1-3,TGCAGTGCTTCTAAGAAAGGGGCGTTCAGTGGAAACACCATATATTTT,CSASKKGAFSGNTIYF
few,-,TRBV19,TRBJ2-7,TGTGCCAGTAGTATTGGCCACACCTACGAGCAGTACTTC,CASSIGHTYEQYF
many,-,TRBV5-1,TRBJ2-3,TGCGCCAGCAGTTCCGGACAGAAGTGGGCCACAGATACGCAGTATTTT,CASSSGQKWATDTQYF
many,-,TRBV9,TRBJ2-3,TGTGCCAGCAGCGTAGGTTCCCCTAGCACAGATACGCAGTATTTT,CASSVGSPSTDTQYF
many,-,TRBV12-3/TRBV12-4,TRBJ2-1,TGTGCCAGCGCACCGTTGTTCTACAATGAGCAGTTCTTC,CASAPLFYNEQFF
many,TRBD2,TRBV12-3/TRBV12-4,TRBJ2-1,TGTGCCAGCAGTGAGGGACTAGCGGGTAACTCCTACAATGAGCAGTTCTTC,CASSEGLAGNSYNEQFF
few,TRBD2,TRBV25-1,TRBJ2-7,TGTGCCAGCAGTGTTCTTGCGGGAGTGGGGCAGTACTTC,CASSVLAGVGQYF
many,TRBD2,TRBV28,TRBJ2-1,TGTGCCAGCAGCCCGCTAGCGGCCCCCGAGCAGTTCTTC,CASSPLAAPEQFF
many,-,TRBV30,TRBJ2-7,TGTGCCTGGAGTGGAAAAGTGGGGACCTACGAGCAGTACTTC,CAWSGKVGTYEQYF
many,TRBD2,TRBV5-1,TRBJ2-4,TGCGCCAGCAGCTTGCCCCTAGCGGGTAGAAACATTCAGTACTTC,CASSLPLAGRNIQYF
few,TRBD2,TRBV7-9,TRBJ2-7,TGTGCCAGCAGCGTCCTAGCGGGAGGGCCTTCCGAGCAGTACTTC,CASSVLAGGPSEQYF
many,TRBD1,TRBV10-2,TRBJ1-1,TGCGCCAGCAGTGAAACAGGGGGGATGAACACTGAAGCTTTCTTT,CASSETGGMNTEAFF